A selection of T cell receptor beta chains follows, all from one sample in a study of post-analysis software for immune sequencing data. MiXCR, run by TCRdb on the PCR reads, gives a single entry per CDR3 protein. The sample has roughly 670,000 distinct CDR3 sequences, 55% to 60% seen once; the top ten hold roughly 10%. Sequencing used blood. The receptors derive from a girl aged 2 to 10 with multiple sclerosis. Both conserved end residues are part of each CDR3. A D gene is named only where the DNA matches it firmly.

TRBV7-9,.,TRBJ1-1,CASSSLAGSRDEAFF
TRBV20-1,TRBD2,TRBJ2-5,CSQSGDQETQYF
TRBV6-4,.,TRBJ1-2,CASSDSTRPGFYGYTF
TRBV3-1,.,TRBJ2-7,CASSQGPGQGSEQYF
TRBV3-1,.,TRBJ2-1,CASSSSLTEQFF
TRBV29-1,TRBD1,TRBJ2-1,CSVVRWGQERSSYNEQFF
TRBV7-2,TRBD1,TRBJ2-7,CASSPGGTGAYEQYF
TRBV12-3/TRBV12-4,.,TRBJ2-3,CASSLGLLTTPDTQYF
TRBV20-1,TRBD2,TRBJ2-1,CSATGLAGSNEQFF
TRBV5-1,TRBD2,TRBJ2-3,CASSLSSRREERTDTQYF
TRBV20-1,.,TRBJ2-2,CSARDPNTGELFF
TRBV7-3,TRBD1,TRBJ2-1,CASSPIRDRKFNEQFF
TRBV6-2/TRBV6-3,TRBD1,TRBJ1-5,CASKLGTGVAYSNQPQHF
TRBV29-1,TRBD1,TRBJ2-3,CSISGTAIEGTQYF
TRBV5-6,TRBD1,TRBJ2-7,CASSFPQGLNEQYF
TRBV4-2,TRBD2,TRBJ2-3,CASSLVPGLATDTQYF
TRBV5-1,TRBD1,TRBJ1-5,CAGGGQARGCQPQHF
TRBV5-1,.,TRBJ2-3,CASSLYRATTDTQYF
TRBV5-1,TRBD1,TRBJ1-1,CASSQGGRDTEAFF
TRBV5-8,.,TRBJ1-1,CASSPGEGLGDTEAFF
TRBV4-1,.,TRBJ2-6,CASSPRIAGTGANVLTF
TRBV21-1,.,TRBJ2-7,CASSKEWESSYEQYF
TRBV10-3,TRBD1,TRBJ2-1,CAISESPGGVGDEQFF
TRBV20-1,.,TRBJ2-5,CSAREDLQETQYF
TRBV28,TRBD1,TRBJ2-5,CASSFRGPETQYF
TRBV7-9,.,TRBJ2-1,CASTTFGYNEQFF
TRBV5-6,.,TRBJ2-1,CASSLSFRQLLWNEQFF
TRBV18,.,TRBJ2-3,CASSPWTTDTQYF
TRBV5-5,.,TRBJ1-1,CASSSAGNQNTEAFF
TRBV6-2/TRBV6-3,.,TRBJ2-7,CASTGTSGYEQYF
TRBV9,.,TRBJ2-7,CAGSASGTSYEQYF